The source of this T cell receptor beta chain is a study of T cell clones after liver transplantation. Clones were sequenced by immunoSEQ multiplex PCR, and TCRdb holds only the in-frame ones, with some missing. Among tens of thousands of clones listed, nearly 85% were seen once. CDR3 length: 15 residues. V was trimmed by 6 bases and J by 1 base, leaving 13 bases between them. Germline CDR1 MNHEY, CDR2 SVGAGI. The chain combines TRBV6-5 with TRBJ2-4; D is unresolved. The material was CD4+ T cells from blood, obtained approximately 3.5 years after liver transplant. This clonotype was obtained from a human patient who received a liver transplant. Some T cells may be transferred from the graft donor. The chain's CDR3 is CASSSSDRAKNIQYF. As DNA, the CDR3 is TGTGCCAGCAGCTCCTCCGACCGGGCCAAAAACATTCAGTACTTC.